This T cell receptor (beta chain) was profiled in a study of beta chain features in type 1 diabetes. Concerning this clone itself: Its antigen is not known.

Expressed TCRB transcripts were sequenced because the isolated RNA had all been reverse transcribed beforehand. Repertoires were generated with immunoSEQ multiplex PCR, while TCRdb's copy carries only in-frame clones and drops some. The table lists some 660,000 clones, more than 12% of them singletons. Findings of the study overall: TCRB CDR3s from Type 1 diabetes patients were moderately but significantly shorter in all four CD4+ subsets. The cDNA sequencing approach could over-represent high-TCR-expressing cells.

The CDR3 is 19 residues long. The V end was cut by 1 base, the J end by 5 bases, with 26 bases between. Germline V gene data show CDR1 as LGHNA and CDR2 as YNFKEQ. The chain links TRBV4-2 to TRBJ1-1; weak D call: TRBD1 (5 bases). Sequenced sample: naive CD4+ T cells from blood. The origin of this receptor is a young man with type 1 diabetes. The CDR3 sequence is CASSQGSYPGRARETEAFF. The CDR3 nucleotides are TGTGCCAGCAGCCAAGGTAGTTATCCAGGGAGAGCACGGGAGACTGAAGCTTTCTTT.